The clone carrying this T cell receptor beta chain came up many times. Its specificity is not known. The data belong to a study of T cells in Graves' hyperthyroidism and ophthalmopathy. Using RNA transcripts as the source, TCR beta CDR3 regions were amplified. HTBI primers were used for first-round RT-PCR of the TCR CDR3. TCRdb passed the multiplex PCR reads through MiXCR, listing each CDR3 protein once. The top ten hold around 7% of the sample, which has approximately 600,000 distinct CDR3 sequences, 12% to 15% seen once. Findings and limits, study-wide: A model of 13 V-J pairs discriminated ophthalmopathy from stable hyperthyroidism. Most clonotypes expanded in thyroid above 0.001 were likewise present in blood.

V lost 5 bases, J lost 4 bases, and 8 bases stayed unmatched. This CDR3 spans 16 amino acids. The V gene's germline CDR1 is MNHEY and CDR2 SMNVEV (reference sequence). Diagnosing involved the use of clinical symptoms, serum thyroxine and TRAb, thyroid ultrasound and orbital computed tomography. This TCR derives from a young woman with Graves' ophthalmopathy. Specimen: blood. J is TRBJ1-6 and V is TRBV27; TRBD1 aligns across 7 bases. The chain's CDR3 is CASSRYPGGYNSPLHF. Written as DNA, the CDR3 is TGTGCCAGCAGTCGGTATCCAGGGGGGTATAATTCACCCCTCCACTTT.